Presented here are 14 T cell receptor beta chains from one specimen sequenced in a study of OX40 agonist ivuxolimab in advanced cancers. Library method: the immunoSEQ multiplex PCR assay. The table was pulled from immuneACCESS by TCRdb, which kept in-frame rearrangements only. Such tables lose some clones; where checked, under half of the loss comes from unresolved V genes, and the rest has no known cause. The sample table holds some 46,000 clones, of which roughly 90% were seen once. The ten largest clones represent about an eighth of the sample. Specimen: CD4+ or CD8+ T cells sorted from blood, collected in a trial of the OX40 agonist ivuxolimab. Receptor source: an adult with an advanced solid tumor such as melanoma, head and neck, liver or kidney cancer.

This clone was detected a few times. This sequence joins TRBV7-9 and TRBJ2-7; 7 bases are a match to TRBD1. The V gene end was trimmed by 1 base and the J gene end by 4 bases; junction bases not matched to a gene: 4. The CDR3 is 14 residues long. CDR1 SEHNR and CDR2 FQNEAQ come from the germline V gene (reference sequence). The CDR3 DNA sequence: TGTGCCAGCAGCTTAGTGGACAGGTTATACGAGCAGTACTTC. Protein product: CASSLVDRLYEQYF.

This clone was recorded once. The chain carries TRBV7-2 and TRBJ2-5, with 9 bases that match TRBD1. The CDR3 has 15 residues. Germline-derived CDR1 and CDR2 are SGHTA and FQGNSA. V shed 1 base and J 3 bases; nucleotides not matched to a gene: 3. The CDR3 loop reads CASSLGDRVKETQYF. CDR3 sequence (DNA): TGTGCCAGCAGCTTAGGGGACAGGGTAAAAGAGACCCAGTACTTC.

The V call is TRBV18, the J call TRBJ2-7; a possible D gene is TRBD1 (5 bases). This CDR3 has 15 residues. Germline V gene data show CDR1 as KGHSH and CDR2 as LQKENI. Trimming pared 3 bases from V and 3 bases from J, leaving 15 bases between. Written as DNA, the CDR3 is TGTGCCAGCTCACCGTCGGACACCCCAGTCTACGAGCAGTACTTC. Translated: CASSPSDTPVYEQYF.

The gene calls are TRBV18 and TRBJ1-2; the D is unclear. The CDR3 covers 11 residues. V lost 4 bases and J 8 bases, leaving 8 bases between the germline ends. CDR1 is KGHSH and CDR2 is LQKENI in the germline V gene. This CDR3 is CASSRMGGYTF. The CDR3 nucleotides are TGTGCCAGCTCACGAATGGGAGGCTACACCTTC.

The CDR3 region has the DNA TGTGCCAGCAGCTTAGACAAACTAGTGCAGGAGACCCAGTACTTC. This codes for CASSLDKLVQETQYF. The genes are TRBV7-9 and TRBJ2-5, with D possibly matching TRBD2 (5 bases). V dropped 1 base and J dropped 5 bases, with 14 bases sitting between them. CDR3 size: 15 residues. Germline values: CDR1 SEHNR, CDR2 FQNEAQ (reference sequence).

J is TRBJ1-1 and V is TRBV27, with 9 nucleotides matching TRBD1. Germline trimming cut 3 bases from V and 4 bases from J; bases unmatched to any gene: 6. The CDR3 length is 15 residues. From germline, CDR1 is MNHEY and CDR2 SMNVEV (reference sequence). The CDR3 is CASSLLGQGSTEAFF. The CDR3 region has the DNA TGTGCCAGCAGTTTGCTCGGACAGGGGAGCACTGAAGCTTTCTTT.

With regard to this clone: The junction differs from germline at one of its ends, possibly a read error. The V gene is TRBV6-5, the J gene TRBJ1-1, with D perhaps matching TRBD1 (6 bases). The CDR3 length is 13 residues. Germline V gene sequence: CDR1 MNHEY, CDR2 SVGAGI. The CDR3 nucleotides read TGTGCCATCAGTGGGGGCCTACCTACCCAGGCTTTCTTT. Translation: CAISGGLPTQAFF.

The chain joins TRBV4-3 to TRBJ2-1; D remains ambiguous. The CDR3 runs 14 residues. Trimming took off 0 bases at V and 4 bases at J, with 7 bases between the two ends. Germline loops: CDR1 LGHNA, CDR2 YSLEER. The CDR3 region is CASSQETAYNEQFF. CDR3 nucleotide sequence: TGCGCCAGCAGCCAAGAAACAGCGTACAATGAGCAGTTCTTC.

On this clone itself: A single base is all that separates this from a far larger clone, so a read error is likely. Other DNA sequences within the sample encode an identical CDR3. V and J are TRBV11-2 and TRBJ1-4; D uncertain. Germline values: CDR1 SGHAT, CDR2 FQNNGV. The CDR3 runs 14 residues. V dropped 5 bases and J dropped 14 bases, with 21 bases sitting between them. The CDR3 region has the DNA TGTGCCAGCAGCCAAGTCATGTTTTGGAGGCGGCTGTTTTTT. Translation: CASSQVMFWRRLFF.

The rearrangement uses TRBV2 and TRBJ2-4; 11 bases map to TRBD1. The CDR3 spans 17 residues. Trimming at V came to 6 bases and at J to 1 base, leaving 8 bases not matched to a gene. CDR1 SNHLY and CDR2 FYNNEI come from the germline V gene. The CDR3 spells CASRREWDRGAKNIQYF. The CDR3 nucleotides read TGTGCCAGCAGGAGGGAGTGGGACAGGGGGGCCAAAAACATTCAGTACTTC.

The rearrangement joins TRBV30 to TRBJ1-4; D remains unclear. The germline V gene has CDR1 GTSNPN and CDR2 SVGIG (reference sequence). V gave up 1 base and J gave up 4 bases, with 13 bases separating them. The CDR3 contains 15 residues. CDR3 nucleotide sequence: TGTGCCTGGAGTGAGATATATGTGGGTAATGAAAAACTGTTTTTT. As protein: CAWSEIYVGNEKLFF.

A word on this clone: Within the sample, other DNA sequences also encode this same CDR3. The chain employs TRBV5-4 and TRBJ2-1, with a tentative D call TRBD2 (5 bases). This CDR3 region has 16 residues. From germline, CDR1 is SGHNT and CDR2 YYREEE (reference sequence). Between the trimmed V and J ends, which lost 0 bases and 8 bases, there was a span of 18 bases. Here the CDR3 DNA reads TGTGCCAGCAGCTTGGGCTCTGTCCGAGGGTTCGATGAGCAGTTCTTC. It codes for CASSLGSVRGFDEQFF.

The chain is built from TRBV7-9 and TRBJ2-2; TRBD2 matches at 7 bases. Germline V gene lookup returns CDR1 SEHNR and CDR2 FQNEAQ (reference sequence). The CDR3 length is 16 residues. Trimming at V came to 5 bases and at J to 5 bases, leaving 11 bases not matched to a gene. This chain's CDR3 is CASSGYPGGETGELFF. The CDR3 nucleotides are TGTGCCAGCAGCGGCTACCCGGGGGGAGAAACCGGGGAGCTGTTTTTT.

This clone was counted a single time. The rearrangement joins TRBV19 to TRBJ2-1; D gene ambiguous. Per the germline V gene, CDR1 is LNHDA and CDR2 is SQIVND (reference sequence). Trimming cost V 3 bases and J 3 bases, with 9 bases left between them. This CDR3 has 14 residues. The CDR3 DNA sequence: TGTGCCAGTAGTATTTACGCAAGCTACAATGAGCAGTTCTTC. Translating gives CASSIYASYNEQFF.